The clone carrying this TCR beta chain was detected only once. The antigen is unknown. Clones were sequenced by immunoSEQ multiplex PCR, and TCRdb holds only the in-frame ones, with some missing. The sample includes over 70,000 clones, around 96% of them seen just once. These data belong to a study of graft-versus-host responses after intestinal transplantation. As for the study in general: Tacrolimus plus steroids were given to all recipients for about three years, preceded by anti-thymocyte globulin induction.

J lost 2 bases, V lost 6 bases, and 16 bases had no gene match. The CDR3 has 18 residues. CDR1 MNHGY and CDR2 SAAAGT come from the germline V gene. Findings of the study overall: Ileal or blood samples showed some GvH clones first, and such clones were also found in recipient marrow.

The genes are TRBV6-8 and TRBJ1-5; 7 bases are a match to TRBD1. The sequence derives from a human donor who received an intestinal transplant. This sample comprised unstimulated CD8+ T cells sorted from spleen or lymph node cells, obtained before intestinal transplant. This chain's CDR3 is CASRSTGSASRGNQPQHF. The CDR3 DNA sequence: TGTGCCAGCAGGTCGACAGGGTCGGCATCTAGGGGCAATCAGCCCCAGCATTTT.